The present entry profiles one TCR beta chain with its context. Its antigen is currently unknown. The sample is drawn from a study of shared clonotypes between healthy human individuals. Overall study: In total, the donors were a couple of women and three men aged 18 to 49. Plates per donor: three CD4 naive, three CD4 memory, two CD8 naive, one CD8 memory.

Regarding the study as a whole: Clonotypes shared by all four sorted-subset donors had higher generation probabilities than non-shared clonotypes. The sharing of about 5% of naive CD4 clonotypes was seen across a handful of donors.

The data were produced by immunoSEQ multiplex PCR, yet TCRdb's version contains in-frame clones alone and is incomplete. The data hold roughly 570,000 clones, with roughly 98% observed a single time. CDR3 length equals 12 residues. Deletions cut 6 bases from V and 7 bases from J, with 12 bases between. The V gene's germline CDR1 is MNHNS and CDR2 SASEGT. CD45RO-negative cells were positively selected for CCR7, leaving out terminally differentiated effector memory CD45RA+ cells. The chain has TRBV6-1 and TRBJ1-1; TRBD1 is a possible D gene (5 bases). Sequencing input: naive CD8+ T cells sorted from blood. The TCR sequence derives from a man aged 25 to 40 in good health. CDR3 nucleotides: TGTGCCAGCAGACCAGGGCTACTTGAAGCTTTCTTT. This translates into CASRPGLLEAFF.